The 11 T cell receptor beta chains listed next were all sequenced from one sample in a study of CD8 T cells in Susac syndrome. After extraction with the RNeasy kit, about 0.45 to 1 ug of the RNA was reverse transcribed using random hexamers. TCRdb recomputed calls from the immunoSEQ multiplex PCR reads with MiXCR, one row per CDR3 protein. The data contain roughly 140,000 distinct CDR3 sequences, about 93% of them singletons. Source material: CD8+ T cells from PBMCs. These receptors all stem from a human donor in good health.

The rearrangement joins TRBV30 to TRBJ2-5; a weak D match, TRBD1 (6 bases). The V end lost 5 bases, the J end lost 0 bases, and 13 bases lay between the germline ends. The CDR3 has 14 residues. The V gene's germline CDR1 is GTSNPN and CDR2 SVGIG (reference sequence). The CDR3 DNA follows: TGTGCCTGGGGGGGCAAGAGGTACCAAGAGACCCAGTACTTC. Encoded protein: CAWGGKRYQETQYF. The full variable domain, in which reference TRBV30 and TRBJ2-5 provide the parts outside the CDR3, is SQTIHQWPATLVQPVGSPLSLECTVEGTSNPNLYWYRQAAGRGLQLLFYSVGIGQISSEVPQNLSASRPQDRQFILSSKKLLLSDSGFYLCAWGGKRYQETQYFGPGTRLLVL.

The rearrangement joins TRBV7-9 to TRBJ2-7; a possible D gene is TRBD2 (5 bases). The germline V gene has CDR1 SEHNR and CDR2 FQNEAQ (reference sequence). CDR3 length: 13 amino acids. Trimming removed 0 bases from V and 3 bases from J, with 6 bases in between. In DNA, the CDR3 is TGTGCCAGCAGCTTAGCGGAGGTCTACGAGCAGTACTTC. Residues: CASSLAEVYEQYF.

The rearrangement links TRBV30 to TRBJ1-1; 7 bases line up with TRBD1. The CDR3 is 15 residues long. The J segment lost 0 bases and the V segment lost 3 bases, leaving 7 bases of the junction unmatched. From germline, CDR1 is GTSNPN and CDR2 SVGIG (reference sequence). CDR3 sequence reads: CAWRTGILMNTEAFF. The CDR3 DNA follows: TGTGCCTGGAGGACAGGGATCTTAATGAACACTGAAGCTTTCTTT.

The chain combines TRBV29-1 with TRBJ2-7, with 7 bases matching TRBD2. This CDR3 has 13 amino acids. Germline CDR1 SQVTM, CDR2 ANQGSEA. V shed 5 bases, J shed 3 bases, and the junction held 7 bases outside the gene matches. CDR3 amino acids: CSVLGGRDYEQYF. The CDR3 DNA sequence: TGCAGCGTTCTTGGAGGGAGGGACTACGAGCAGTACTTC.

The chain links TRBV27 to TRBJ2-7; TRBD1 matches 8 bases. The trim removed 6 bases at V and 6 bases at J, leaving 16 bases unmatched. The CDR3 is 16 residues long. CDR1 is MNHEY and CDR2 is SMNVEV in the germline V gene (reference sequence). Here the CDR3 DNA reads TGTGCCAGCAGACCTCCTTTTGACAGGGGTAGTGTCGAGCAGTACTTC. This encodes CASRPPFDRGSVEQYF.

The V gene is TRBV4-3, the J gene TRBJ2-1, with D unresolved. Trimming shortened V by 0 bases and J by 3 bases, and 9 bases separated the two germline ends. Germline V CDR1 and CDR2: LGHNA, YSLEER. This CDR3 has 15 amino acids. The CDR3 loop is CASSQDRISYNEQFF. The DNA of the CDR3 is TGCGCCAGCAGCCAAGATCGGATTAGCTACAATGAGCAGTTCTTC.

J is TRBJ2-7 and V is TRBV12-3 or TRBV12-4; D call uncertain. V lost 6 bases to trimming and J lost 10 bases, with 13 bases between them. The CDR3 covers 11 residues. The CDR3 reads CASRDVGGQYF. CDR3 nucleotide sequence: TGTGCCAGCAGGGACGTAGGCGGTCAGTACTTC.

V gene TRBV29-1 combines with J gene TRBJ2-1, with no clear D. Germline CDR1 is SQVTM and CDR2 is ANQGSEA. This CDR3 comprises 10 residues. Trimming pared 5 bases from V and 7 bases from J, leaving 6 bases between. The CDR3 sequence: CSVRLNEQFF. The CDR3 DNA reads TGCAGCGTTAGATTAAATGAGCAGTTCTTC.

The chain employs TRBV2 and TRBJ2-5; TRBD2 agrees at 13 bases. The CDR3 extends over 16 amino acids. Trimming at V came to 6 bases and at J to 5 bases, leaving 9 bases not matched to a gene. Germline assignment: CDR1 SNHLY and CDR2 FYNNEI. CDR3 amino acids: CASRETSGRAGETQYF. The CDR3 DNA reads TGTGCCAGCAGGGAAACTAGCGGGAGGGCCGGGGAGACCCAGTACTTC.

J is TRBJ2-1 and V is TRBV30; no reliable D call. This CDR3 has 13 residues. Trimming stripped 3 bases from V and 3 bases from J, with 9 bases between. The germline CDR1 and CDR2 sequences are GTSNPN and SVGIG (reference sequence). CDR3 bases: TGTGCCTGGAGCGAGTCTGGCTACAATGAGCAGTTCTTC. Its protein product is CAWSESGYNEQFF. The entire variable domain, with the rest obtained from reference TRBV30 and TRBJ2-1, is as follows: SQTIHQWPATLVQPVGSPLSLECTVEGTSNPNLYWYRQAAGRGLQLLFYSVGIGQISSEVPQNLSASRPQDRQFILSSKKLLLSDSGFYLCAWSESGYNEQFFGPGTRLTVL.

V and J are TRBV27 and TRBJ2-1, with D perhaps assigned TRBD1 or TRBD2 (5 bases each). Germline CDR1 reads MNHEY; CDR2 reads SMNVEV (reference sequence). The length of the CDR3 is 13 residues. V gave up 3 bases and J gave up 7 bases, with 10 bases separating them. The CDR3 coding sequence is TGTGCCAGCAGTTTGGGGGACGGGAATGAGCAGTTCTTC. Translated: CASSLGDGNEQFF.